This T cell receptor beta chain stems from a study of blood T cell repertoires in COVID-19. Whole-study context: Some COVID-19 samples were acute and others convalescent; all came from the United States, Italy and Spain. Sample material is recorded as cDNA or gDNA derived from T cells, B-cell-depleted T cells, or PBMCs.

V lost 8 bases, J lost 3 bases, and 12 bases stayed unmatched. Germline values: CDR1 LGHDT, CDR2 YNNKEL (reference sequence). CDR3 length equals 16 residues. A single count supports this clone. Study processing details: Estimation of nucleated cell counts relied on the amplification of reference gene primers. Clones were sequenced by immunoSEQ multiplex PCR, and TCRdb holds only the in-frame ones, with some missing. V and J calls and clone size are copied from that table; D and trimming were computed from the DNA. The sample includes over 75,000 clones, roughly 90% of them seen just once. The chain combines TRBV3-1 (or the pseudogene TRBV3-2) with TRBJ2-1; TRBD2 agrees at 8 bases. The sequenced sample was peripheral blood. The receptor was isolated from a man aged 55-75 years with acute or convalescent COVID-19. The CDR3 region has the DNA TGTGCCAGCCGCGATCCCGGGACTAGAGACTACAATGAGCAGTTCTTC. Amino acid sequence: CASRDPGTRDYNEQFF.